These 21 T cell receptor beta chains were all obtained from the same sample, sequenced in a study of blood T cell repertoires in COVID-19. Sequencing used immunoSEQ multiplex PCR; TCRdb keeps in-frame clones, though not all of them. The sample includes some 150,000 clones, over 60% of them seen just once. The sample consisted of peripheral blood. Receptors originate from an elderly man with acute or convalescent COVID-19.

V gene TRBV12-3 or TRBV12-4 combines with J gene TRBJ1-5; 9 positions agree with TRBD1. V trimming: 6 bases; J trimming: 15 bases; junction bases outside the gene matches: 9. CDR3 length equals 12 residues. For the CDR3, the DNA is TGTGCCAGCAGCCTGGGACAGGGTCCATCGCATTTT. It is translated as CASSLGQGPSHF.

The chain recombines TRBV4-2 with TRBJ2-2, with TRBD2 matching over 7 bases. The germline gives CDR1 LGHNA, CDR2 YNFKEQ. The length of the CDR3 is 16 residues. The V segment lost 0 bases and the J segment 6 bases; nucleotides outside the gene matches: 7. CDR3 amino acids: CASSQDRTSVSGELFF. For the CDR3, the DNA is TGTGCCAGCAGCCAAGACAGGACTAGTGTTTCCGGGGAGCTGTTTTTT.

This rearrangement joins TRBV6-5 to TRBJ2-4; TRBD1 matches at 7 bases. The CDR3 is 15 amino acids. The junction had 14 bases not matched to a gene; V was cut back by 6 bases and J by 9 bases. Germline CDR1 reads MNHEY; CDR2 reads SVGAGI. The CDR3 loop is CASSTAGQGVIIQYF. CDR3 sequence (DNA): TGTGCCAGCAGCACCGCCGGGCAGGGGGTGATCATTCAGTACTTC.

A word on this clone: An end of the junction differs from the germline gene, which may be a read error. The rearrangement uses TRBV9 and TRBJ2-5; 8 nucleotides agree with TRBD2. The CDR3 is 15 amino acids. From germline, CDR1 is SGDLS and CDR2 YYNGEE. CDR3 in DNA: TGTGCCAGCAGCGTAGCGGGGGGGACCCAAGGGACCCAGTACTTC. It specifies CASSVAGGTQGTQYF.

The chain has TRBV19 and TRBJ2-2, with 7 bases matching TRBD2. The ends lost 3 bases at V and 7 bases at J; junction bases unmatched: 8. The CDR3 sequence is 15 residues long. In germline, CDR1 is LNHDA, CDR2 SQIVND (reference sequence). CDR3 DNA sequence: TGTGCCAGTAGTATCCCCGGGAGGCAAAACGGGGAGCTGTTTTTT. This encodes CASSIPGRQNGELFF. The full variable domain, completed using reference TRBV19 and TRBJ2-2, is DGGITQSPKYLFRKEGQNVTLSCEQNLNHDAMYWYRQDPGQGLRLIYYSQIVNDFQKGDIAEGYSVSREKKESFPLTVTSAQKNPTAFYLCASSIPGRQNGELFFGEGSRLTVL.

This chain joins TRBV18 and TRBJ1-1, with 8 positions matching TRBD1. Germline V lookup: CDR1 KGHSH, CDR2 LQKENI. The CDR3 length is 14 residues. The V and J ends lost 5 bases and 5 bases, in that order; junction bases with no gene match: 7. For the CDR3, the DNA is TGTGCCAGCTCATCGAACAGGGGGGATACTGAAGCTTTCTTT. This gives the protein CASSSNRGDTEAFF.

In this sample, this clone turned up once. V gene TRBV19 combines with J gene TRBJ1-2, with 9 bases lining up with TRBD1. The V gene end was trimmed by 5 bases and the J gene end by 6 bases; junction bases not matched to a gene: 4. Germline V lookup: CDR1 LNHDA, CDR2 SQIVND (reference sequence). The CDR3 is made up of 13 amino acids. In DNA form, the CDR3 reads TGTGCCAGTAGTCTCCGACAGGGGGATGGCTACACCTTC. Its protein is CASSLRQGDGYTF.

The gene calls are TRBV11-3 and TRBJ2-3; D ambiguous. Between the trimmed V and J ends, which lost 5 bases and 1 base, there was a span of 4 bases. CDR1 and CDR2 from the germline V gene are SGHNT and YENEEA. The CDR3 extends over 12 amino acids. The CDR3 loop reads CASSPGTDTQYF. The CDR3 DNA follows: TGTGCCAGCAGCCCAGGCACAGATACGCAGTATTTT.

The rearrangement links TRBV2 to TRBJ2-1, with D hard to call. This CDR3 has 14 amino acids. V dropped 6 bases and J dropped 8 bases, with 17 bases sitting between them. Germline V gene sequence: CDR1 SNHLY, CDR2 FYNNEI. The CDR3 sequence is CASSARPASDEQFF. CDR3 DNA sequence: TGTGCCAGCAGCGCTAGACCGGCTTCGGATGAGCAGTTCTTC.

Here the CDR3 DNA reads TGTGCCAGCAGCTTAGATCTGACAGGGGTCTATGGCTACACCTTC. Its protein product is CASSLDLTGVYGYTF. The genes are TRBV11-2 and TRBJ1-2; TRBD1 aligns across 8 bases. With V trimmed by 0 bases and J by 4 bases, 4 bases remained unmatched. Germline values: CDR1 SGHAT, CDR2 FQNNGV. The CDR3 sequence is 15 residues long.

By share, this clone ranks as medium-sized. The chain has TRBV3-1 (or the pseudogene TRBV3-2) and TRBJ2-1, with D perhaps TRBD1 (5 bases). Trimming removed 4 bases at V and 6 bases at J, with 19 bases between. The V gene's germline CDR1 is LGHDT and CDR2 YNNKEL (reference sequence). The CDR3 sequence is 16 residues long. This CDR3 reads CASSPSLPGMRNEQFF. CDR3 DNA: TGTGCCAGCAGCCCCTCCTTACCAGGGATGCGCAATGAGCAGTTCTTC.

The CDR3 spells CASRDRVLSNYGYTF. The CDR3 DNA reads TGCGCCAGCCGGGACAGGGTTTTATCCAACTATGGCTACACCTTC. The chain recombines TRBV5-1 with TRBJ1-2; 9 bases are a match to TRBD1. CDR1 is SGHRS, CDR2 YFSETQ, per germline. Trimming took 7 bases from V and 2 from J; bases not matched to a gene: 9. The CDR3 length is 15 residues. The whole variable domain, remainder taken from reference TRBV5-1 and TRBJ1-2, is KAGVTQTPRYLIKTRGQQVTLSCSPISGHRSVSWYQQTPGQGLQFLFEYFSETQRNKGNFPGRFSGRQFSNSRSEMNVSTLELGDSALYLCASRDRVLSNYGYTFGSGTRLTVV.

The chain recombines TRBV9 with TRBJ2-3, with TRBD2 matching over 7 bases. The trim removed 0 bases at V and 4 bases at J, leaving 8 bases unmatched. CDR1 and CDR2 (germline): SGDLS, YYNGEE. This CDR3 region has 16 residues. DNA for the CDR3: TGTGCCAGCAGCGTAGGTTCTAGCGGAGCCTCAGATACGCAGTATTTT. It yields the protein CASSVGSSGASDTQYF.

As to this clone: Other DNA sequences of this sample code for an identical CDR3. The chain combines TRBV18 with TRBJ2-5; maybe TRBD2 (6 bases). Germline V CDR1 and CDR2: KGHSH, LQKENI. The CDR3 runs 14 residues. The V gene lost 3 bases and the J gene lost 5 bases, with 13 bases spanning the gap. CDR3 sequence reads: CASSPPEGRETQYF. CDR3 coding DNA: TGTGCCAGCTCACCGCCGGAGGGGCGGGAGACCCAGTACTTC.

V is TRBV5-8 and J is TRBJ2-3, with 15 bases fitting TRBD2. This CDR3 spans 17 amino acids. The junction had 6 bases not matched to a gene; V was cut back by 5 bases and J by 2 bases. CDR1 is SGHTS and CDR2 is YDEGEE in the germline V gene. The DNA for the CDR3 is TGTGCCAGCAGTACCGGGACTAGCGGGGGGTACACAGATACGCAGTATTTT. As protein: CASSTGTSGGYTDTQYF. Filled out from reference TRBV5-8 and TRBJ2-3, the complete variable domain reads EAGVTQSPTHLIKTRGQQATLRCSPISGHTSVYWYQQALGLGLQFLLWYDEGEERNRGNFPPRFSGRQFPNYSSELNVNALELEDSALYLCASSTGTSGGYTDTQYFGPGTRLTVL.

This chain links TRBV28 with TRBJ2-7; TRBD1 matches 8 bases. V lost 5 bases to trimming and J lost 6 bases; unmatched junction nucleotides: 15. Germline V lookup: CDR1 MDHEN, CDR2 SYDVKM. The CDR3 extends over 16 amino acids. The CDR3 bases are TGTGCCAGCAGTCCGATACAGGGGGAGAGTACGAGCGAGCAGTACTTC. This encodes CASSPIQGESTSEQYF. Together with reference TRBV28 and TRBJ2-7, the CDR3 gives the full variable domain: DVKVTQSSRYLVKRTGEKVFLECVQDMDHENMFWYRQDPGLGLRLIYFSYDVKMKEKGDIPEGYSVSREKKERFSLILESASTNQTSMYLCASSPIQGESTSEQYFGPGTRLTVT.

The chain uses TRBV7-2 and TRBJ2-7; D unresolved. The CDR3 runs to 13 residues. Germline-derived CDR1 and CDR2 are SGHTA and FQGNSA. Trimming pared 3 bases from V and 1 base from J, leaving 7 bases between. CDR3 region: CASSFGVSYEQYF. In DNA, the CDR3 is TGTGCCAGCAGCTTTGGAGTATCCTACGAGCAGTACTTC.

The chain recombines TRBV7-2 with TRBJ1-4, with D maybe TRBD1 (6 bases). Germline CDR1 SGHTA, CDR2 FQGNSA. Trimming removed 5 bases at V and 3 bases at J, with 10 bases between. The CDR3 is 14 residues long. The CDR3 reads CASSPPGANEKLFF. DNA for the CDR3: TGTGCCAGCAGCCCCCCAGGGGCTAATGAAAAACTGTTTTTT.

J is TRBJ2-2 and V is TRBV13; 10 nucleotides align to TRBD2. Germline CDR1 PRHDT, CDR2 FYEKMQ (reference sequence). With 5 bases clipped from V and 0 bases from J, the junction kept 9 bases outside the gene matches. The CDR3 covers 18 residues. CDR3 in DNA: TGTGCCAGCAGCCGAAACTTAGCGGGGGGCACGAACACCGGGGAGCTGTTTTTT. It translates to CASSRNLAGGTNTGELFF.

This clone was counted between two and nine times. The chain links TRBV3-1 (or the pseudogene TRBV3-2) to TRBJ1-2; TRBD1 is a possible D gene (5 bases). The V gene lost 4 bases and the J gene lost 3 bases, with 12 bases spanning the gap. This CDR3 contains 14 residues. Germline CDR1 is LGHDT and CDR2 is YNNKEL (reference sequence). CDR3: CASSPGDRDYGYTF. For the CDR3, the DNA is TGTGCCAGCAGCCCGGGGGACCGTGACTATGGCTACACCTTC.

This chain uses TRBV2 with TRBJ1-5, with TRBD1 as a possible D gene (5 bases). Germline loops: CDR1 SNHLY, CDR2 FYNNEI. CDR3 length: 13 residues. Trimming took 6 bases from V and 4 from J, leaving 10 bases between them. The CDR3 bases are TGTGCCAGCAGCTGGGGGGGAAATCAGCCCCAGCATTTT. This encodes CASSWGGNQPQHF.